A single sample is the source of the 10 T cell receptor beta chains below, sequenced in a study of cytomegalovirus exposure and HLA in healthy donors. The assay was immunoSEQ multiplex PCR, and TCRdb's table has in-frame clones only and misses some. This table has 80,000 to 100,000 clones, roughly 91% appearing once. Sequencing used PBMCs. Receptors originate from a young man in good health and CMV-seronegative.

This chain joins TRBV7-9 and TRBJ2-1; 9 bases map to TRBD2. After removal of 5 bases from V and 4 bases from J, the junction contained 9 bases not matched to a gene. The CDR3 is 16 amino acids. CDR1 SEHNR and CDR2 FQNEAQ come from the germline V gene (reference sequence). The CDR3 loop reads CASSPLAGGPYNEQFF. For the CDR3, the DNA is TGTGCCAGCAGCCCCTTGGCGGGAGGGCCATACAATGAGCAGTTCTTC.

This chain connects TRBV5-4 to TRBJ2-7; 10 bases fit TRBD1. V shed 0 bases, J shed 3 bases, and the junction held 6 bases outside the gene matches. CDR1 is SGHNT and CDR2 is YYREEE in the germline V gene (reference sequence). The CDR3 has 16 residues. Here the CDR3 DNA reads TGTGCCAGCAGCTTGGGTGGTGGGGACAGGGGCTACGAGCAGTACTTC. Protein product: CASSLGGGDRGYEQYF.

CDR3 loop: CASSSEQGRSKDEQYF. The CDR3 region has the DNA TGTGCCAGCAGCTCTGAACAGGGGCGTTCGAAGGACGAGCAGTACTTC. The rearrangement links TRBV5-4 to TRBJ2-7; 7 nucleotides align to TRBD1. This CDR3 has 16 amino acids. Germline V gives CDR1 SGHNT, CDR2 YYREEE (reference sequence). Trimming at V came to 3 bases and at J to 5 bases, leaving 14 bases not matched to a gene.

The V and J genes are TRBV6-1 and TRBJ2-5; possibly TRBD1 for D (6 bases). Trimming removed 6 bases at V and 5 bases at J, with 16 bases between. This CDR3 comprises 14 residues. Germline loops: CDR1 MNHNS, CDR2 SASEGT. CDR3: CASSSTGTWETQYF. The CDR3 bases are TGTGCCAGCAGCTCGACAGGCACCTGGGAGACCCAGTACTTC.

The chain employs TRBV7-9 and TRBJ2-7; 8 positions agree with TRBD2. From germline, CDR1 is SEHNR and CDR2 FQNEAQ (reference sequence). This CDR3 has 16 residues. The trim removed 4 bases at V and 0 bases at J, leaving 8 bases unmatched. The CDR3 reads CASSSMGGLGSYEQYF. CDR3 bases: TGTGCCAGCAGCTCAATGGGGGGACTAGGCTCCTACGAGCAGTACTTC.

This chain links TRBV5-5 with TRBJ2-3, with D possibly TRBD2 on 6 matching bases. Germline-derived CDR1 and CDR2 are SGHKS and YYEKEE (reference sequence). The CDR3 is 16 residues long. V was pared by 5 bases and J by 1 base, with 17 bases between. CDR3 bases: TGTGCCAGCAGTACGCACTATAGCGGAGGCACAGATACGCAGTATTTT. This codes for CASSTHYSGGTDTQYF.

The V call is TRBV5-6, the J call TRBJ1-1; TRBD1 is a possible D gene (6 bases). Germline V gene data show CDR1 as SGHDT and CDR2 as YYEEEE. Trimming took 4 bases from V and 4 from J, leaving 11 bases between them. The CDR3 is 13 amino acids. CDR3 bases: TGTGCCAGCAGCGGAGGGGGGGGCACTGAAGCTTTCTTT. Protein sequence: CASSGGGGTEAFF.

This clone was observed once. The V gene is TRBV2, the J gene TRBJ2-5, with 9 positions matching TRBD2. The CDR3 runs 15 residues. The V gene end was trimmed by 7 bases and the J gene end by 2 bases; junction bases not matched to a gene: 8. Germline V gene lookup returns CDR1 SNHLY and CDR2 FYNNEI. The CDR3 sequence: CASIPRTSGQETQYF. CDR3 DNA sequence: TGTGCCAGCATCCCCAGAACTAGCGGGCAAGAGACCCAGTACTTC.

This rearrangement joins TRBV28 to TRBJ2-7; a weak D match, TRBD1 (5 bases). The CDR3 contains 16 residues. V was clipped by 4 bases and J by 2 bases, with 18 bases between them. In germline, CDR1 is MDHEN, CDR2 SYDVKM. The CDR3: CASSSSFDRHPYEQYF. The CDR3, as DNA: TGTGCCAGCAGTTCGTCCTTTGACAGACACCCCTACGAGCAGTACTTC.

This clone appeared once. J is TRBJ2-7 and V is TRBV9; the match to TRBD1 covers 10 bases. CDR1 and CDR2 (germline): SGDLS, YYNGEE. V dropped 0 bases and J dropped 0; count of bases not matched to a gene: 0. The CDR3 runs 15 residues. The CDR3 loop is CASSVGTGGSYEQYF. The CDR3 DNA sequence: TGTGCCAGCAGCGTAGGGACAGGGGGCTCCTACGAGCAGTACTTC.